Reported below is one T cell receptor (beta chain). The sample holds a few counts of this clonotype. What this receptor recognizes is not known. Base qualities are not at hand, and no much larger clone is one base apart. This entry belongs to a study of T-cell memory formation after mild COVID-19 (dated by TCRdb to the early 2020s). Concerning the study at large: TCR sequence clusters from the two donors were found to be largely donor specific. The cohort was made up of two young adult volunteers, one female and one male, who were previously healthy. T-cell clones expanding and contracting after mild COVID-19 in two donors were tracked by longitudinal TCRalpha and TCRbeta repertoire sequencing. Results the study describes overall, beyond this receptor: The second-wave clones that peaked on day 37 were not confirmed to be SARS-CoV-2 specific. From day 15 to 85, contracting clones showed balanced CD4/CD8 phenotypes, whereas a second wave of clones that expanded from day 15 to 37 leaned towards CD4+. The detection of some responding clones in pre-infection memory suggests that pre-existing cross-reactive memory T cells joined the SARS-CoV-2 response. Contracting CD4+ clones were located mainly in the CM and EM memory subsets, whereas CD8+ clones were found to be enriched in EMRA. Only two mild cases were covered by the study, and larger cohorts that include severe cases with pre-infection samples were considered necessary.

PBMCs were isolated by Ficoll-Paque density gradient centrifugation. V drops 5 bases and J drops 8 bases, leaving 10 bases in between. The CDR3 runs 12 residues from the cysteine to the phenylalanine. The only DNA kept is the CDR3, 36 bases in frame from the first base. The germline V gene provides CDR1 MNHEY and CDR2 SVGEGT. Sequencing took place on an Illumina NovaSeq 6000. cDNA libraries for TCRalpha and TCRbeta were prepared by 5'RACE using constant-segment primers, with sample barcodes and unique molecular identifiers added. Trizol reagent was used to extract RNA from every sample. Amplification of the libraries took two PCR steps, and the second step added a second sample barcode plus Illumina TruSeq adapters. Sequencing of libraries was performed on an Illumina NovaSeq with 2 x 150 bp paired-end reads. The study's processing was this. The reads were demultiplexed and collapsed into UMI-guided consensus sequences using migec v1.2.7. Using mixcr v2.1.11, UMI consensuses were aligned to TRA and TRB V and J templates and then assembled into clonotypes. A clonotype was counted as expanded or contracted only if both edgeR and NoisET called the change significant, with noise models trained on biological replicates. For edgeR calls, a false discovery rate-adjusted p below 0.01 and a log2 fold-change threshold of 1 were applied. As an exploratory analysis of dynamics, max-normalized trajectories of the 1000 most abundant clonotypes were examined by PCA with hierarchical clustering. Separately sequenced CD4+ and CD8+ repertoires were used to assign the CD4 or CD8 phenotype of responding clones. In TCRdb, the public reads were trimmed at Q25 with fastp and aligned with MiXCR, with productive beta chains retained. Identical CDR3 proteins give one entry, which carries the most common genes and DNA. The authors' filters were not applied to this entry. This sample is represented by approximately 300,000 distinct CDR3 sequences; 7% to 10% of them were singletons. Around a fifth of the sample is taken by the ten largest.

The clonotype comes from a man younger than 35 who had mild COVID-19 (a few samples of this study predate the infection). The sample titles of this study are shuffled in the database, so cell type and time point are left out; the donor was told from shared clones. The rearranged segments are TRBV6-2 or TRBV6-3 and TRBJ2-1, with the D gene not confidently named. The sample was PBMCs or a T cell subset sorted from them (not recorded which). The CDR3 corresponds to CASSHGSDEQFF. The nucleotide sequence is given as TGTGCCAGCAGTCACGGATCGGATGAGCAGTTCTTC.